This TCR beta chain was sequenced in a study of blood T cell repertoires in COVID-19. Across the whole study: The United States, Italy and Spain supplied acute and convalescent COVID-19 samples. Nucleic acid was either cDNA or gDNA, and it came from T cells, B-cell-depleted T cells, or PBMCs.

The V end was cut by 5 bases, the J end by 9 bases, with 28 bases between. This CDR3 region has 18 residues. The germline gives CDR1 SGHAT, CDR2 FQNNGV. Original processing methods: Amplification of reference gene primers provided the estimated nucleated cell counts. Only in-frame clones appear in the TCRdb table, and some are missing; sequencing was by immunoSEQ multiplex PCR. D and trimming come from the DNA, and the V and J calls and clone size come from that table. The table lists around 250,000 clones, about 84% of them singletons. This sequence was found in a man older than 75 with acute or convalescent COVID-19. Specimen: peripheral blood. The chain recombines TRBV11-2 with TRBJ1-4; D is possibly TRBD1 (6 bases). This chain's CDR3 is CASSPYRGGLPNNQKLFF. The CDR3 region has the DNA TGTGCCAGCAGCCCCTATCGGGGGGGCTTACCAAACAATCAAAAACTGTTTTTT.